These 24 T cell receptor beta chains came from one sample sequenced in a study of OX40 agonist ivuxolimab in advanced cancers. Repertoires were generated with immunoSEQ multiplex PCR, while TCRdb's copy carries only in-frame clones and drops some. The profile shows around 80,000 clones, roughly 87% of them singletons. Here the sequenced sample was CD4+ or CD8+ T cells sorted from blood, taken in a trial of the OX40 agonist ivuxolimab. The source is an adult with an advanced solid tumor such as melanoma, head and neck, liver or kidney cancer.

To note about this clone: Mismatch with germline at one junction end may stem from a read error. This chain joins TRBV7-2 and TRBJ2-7; 8 nucleotides agree with TRBD1. This CDR3 comprises 14 residues. Germline V gives CDR1 SGHTA, CDR2 FQGNSA. The CDR3 region has the DNA TGTGCCAGCAGCCAAGACAGGGGACCCTACGAGCGGTACTTC. Its protein is CASSQDRGPYERYF.

This chain links TRBV19 with TRBJ2-7; possibly TRBD1 for D (6 bases). Germline V gives CDR1 LNHDA, CDR2 SQIVND (reference sequence). Trimming removed 8 bases at V and 2 bases at J, with 13 bases between. The CDR3 extends over 13 amino acids. The CDR3 DNA is TGTGCCAGTCTAGAACAGGGTGCCTACGAGCAGTACTTC. Its translation: CASLEQGAYEQYF.

The J gene is TRBJ2-1, the V gene TRBV2; D is perhaps TRBD1 (6 bases). The germline V and J ends were trimmed by 0 bases and 2 bases, with 23 bases remaining between them. This CDR3 has 20 amino acids. The germline CDR1 and CDR2 sequences are SNHLY and FYNNEI. The CDR3 protein is CASSEAPENLDSQPYNEQFF. In nucleotides, the CDR3 is TGTGCCAGCAGTGAAGCCCCCGAAAACTTGGACAGCCAACCCTACAATGAGCAGTTCTTC.

The V call is TRBV7-6, the J call TRBJ2-2, with a weak D call TRBD2 (6 bases). The CDR3 contains 15 residues. CDR1 and CDR2 (germline): SGHVS, FNYEAQ. Trimming removed 1 base from V and 3 bases from J, with 9 bases in between. CDR3 sequence (DNA): TGTGCCAGCAGCTTAGGGACTAAAGACACCGGGGAGCTGTTTTTT. This sequence encodes CASSLGTKDTGELFF.

In this sample, this clone turned up once. The V call is TRBV4-3, the J call TRBJ1-2, with a tentative D call TRBD1 (6 bases). The CDR3 sequence is 15 residues long. V lost 1 base, J lost 6 bases, and 15 bases lay in between. CDR1 LGHNA and CDR2 YSLEER come from the germline V gene. CDR3 amino acids: CASSQVDTGSHGYTF. CDR3 coding DNA: TGCGCCAGCAGCCAAGTTGATACAGGGTCTCATGGCTACACCTTC.

This clone was observed once. The chain is built from TRBV20-1 and TRBJ1-1; D is unclear. Germline-derived CDR1 and CDR2 are DFQATT and SNEGSKA (reference sequence). This CDR3 is 10 amino acids long. V was pared by 3 bases and J by 8 bases, with 7 bases between. The CDR3 DNA sequence: TGCAGTGCTAGTCGTGGAGAAGCTTTCTTT. This codes for CSASRGEAFF.

The chain links TRBV5-8 to TRBJ1-2; D unclear. V lost 3 bases and J 7 bases, leaving 19 bases between the germline ends. This CDR3 is built from 15 residues. Germline CDR1 SGHTS, CDR2 YDEGEE. DNA of the CDR3: TGTGCCAGCAGCTACACAGCTCCATACGTCGGTGGCTACACCTTC. Its protein is CASSYTAPYVGGYTF. Full variable domain (rest looked up from reference TRBV5-8 and TRBJ1-2): EAGVTQSPTHLIKTRGQQATLRCSPISGHTSVYWYQQALGLGLQFLLWYDEGEERNRGNFPPRFSGRQFPNYSSELNVNALELEDSALYLCASSYTAPYVGGYTFGSGTRLTVV.

This chain connects TRBV2 to TRBJ2-1; no clear D. The CDR3 spans 17 residues. CDR1 and CDR2 from the germline V gene are SNHLY and FYNNEI. Trimming left V 6 bases short and J 0 bases short, with 18 bases between. CDR3: CASSSRSSRSSYNEQFF. The CDR3 nucleotides are TGTGCCAGCAGCAGTAGGTCCTCTCGGAGCTCCTACAATGAGCAGTTCTTC.

This chain's CDR3 is CASSWPGQGAGEQFF. The CDR3 region has the DNA TGTGCCAGCAGCTGGCCGGGACAGGGGGCTGGTGAGCAGTTCTTC. The chain recombines TRBV7-8 with TRBJ2-1, with 12 bases matching TRBD1. V shed 4 bases and J 9 bases; nucleotides not matched to a gene: 7. This CDR3 comprises 15 residues. Per the germline V gene, CDR1 is SGHVS and CDR2 is FQNEAQ.

V usage is TRBV6-5 and J usage is TRBJ2-7; no definite D call. V lost 7 bases, J lost 2 bases, and 12 bases lay in between. Germline lookup yields CDR1 MNHEY and CDR2 SVGAGI. There are 13 residues in the CDR3. CDR3 DNA: TGTGCCAGCACCCGGACGGTGCCCTACGAGCAGTACTTC. This encodes CASTRTVPYEQYF.

The genes are TRBV7-2 and TRBJ1-3; maybe TRBD1 (6 bases). CDR3 length equals 14 residues. Germline assignment: CDR1 SGHTA and CDR2 FQGNSA. V was trimmed by 4 bases and J by 7 bases, leaving 14 bases between them. The CDR3 DNA follows: TGTGCCAGCAGCTGGACAGTGGGGAGGAACACCATATATTTT. This encodes CASSWTVGRNTIYF.

This clone has a single count. The chain recombines TRBV27 with TRBJ1-3; D perhaps matches TRBD1 (6 bases). Germline CDR1 reads MNHEY; CDR2 reads SMNVEV (reference sequence). The V and J ends lost 7 bases and 1 base respectively, with 20 bases between them. The CDR3 loop spans 17 amino acids. CDR3 protein: CASMDGRGRGSGNTIYF. For the CDR3, the DNA is TGTGCCAGCATGGACGGAAGGGGCAGGGGATCTGGAAACACCATATATTTT.

The gene calls are TRBV6-6 and TRBJ1-1; 10 bases map to TRBD1. The V and J ends lost 4 bases and 3 bases, in that order; junction bases with no gene match: 5. Per the germline V gene, CDR1 is MNHNY and CDR2 is SVGAGI (reference sequence). The CDR3 sequence is 15 residues long. In nucleotides, the CDR3 is TGTGCCAGCAGTTTGGGACAGGGGTGGGACACTGAAGCTTTCTTT. It codes for CASSLGQGWDTEAFF.

This chain uses TRBV20-1 with TRBJ2-1; unclear D gene. The CDR3 sequence is 10 residues long. The germline V gene has CDR1 DFQATT and CDR2 SNEGSKA (reference sequence). Trimming left V 0 bases short and J 6 bases short, with 0 bases between. CDR3 residues: CSARDNEQFF. The CDR3 nucleotides read TGCAGTGCTAGAGACAATGAGCAGTTCTTC.

This clone was counted a single time. This rearrangement joins TRBV6-5 to TRBJ2-3; D call uncertain. CDR1 is MNHEY and CDR2 is SVGAGI in the germline V gene. The CDR3 consists of 16 residues. Trimming removed 0 bases at V and 4 bases at J, with 14 bases between. The CDR3 DNA reads as TGTGCCAGCAGTTACTCAGGCCTCGGTGGCGCAGATACGCAGTATTTT. Translating gives CASSYSGLGGADTQYF.

The rearrangement uses TRBV19 and TRBJ2-1; D gene uncertain. From germline, CDR1 is LNHDA and CDR2 SQIVND (reference sequence). Trimming took off 3 bases at V and 7 bases at J, with 13 bases between the two ends. This CDR3 spans 14 amino acids. The CDR3 bases are TGTGCCAGTAGTATCCTCGGCGGACGGAATGAGCAGTTCTTC. Protein product: CASSILGGRNEQFF. Using reference TRBV19 and TRBJ2-1 for the parts outside the CDR3, the full variable domain is DGGITQSPKYLFRKEGQNVTLSCEQNLNHDAMYWYRQDPGQGLRLIYYSQIVNDFQKGDIAEGYSVSREKKESFPLTVTSAQKNPTAFYLCASSILGGRNEQFFGPGTRLTVL.

The table lists this clone with a count of one. The V and J genes are TRBV23-1 and TRBJ1-4; D call uncertain. Being an ORF, TRBV23-1 has a function that is uncertain. Between the trimmed V and J ends, which lost 4 bases and 5 bases, there was a span of 11 bases. The CDR3 has 14 amino acids. CDR3 amino acids: CASSRCGKNEKLFF. The CDR3 nucleotides are TGCGCCAGCAGTCGGTGTGGGAAAAATGAAAAACTGTTTTTT.

The chain combines TRBV20-1 with TRBJ1-1, with D possibly matching TRBD1 (6 bases). Germline loops: CDR1 DFQATT, CDR2 SNEGSKA (reference sequence). The CDR3 contains 11 residues. The V gene lost 6 bases and the J gene lost 6 bases, with 11 bases spanning the gap. Here the CDR3 reads CSATGGAEAFF. Here the CDR3 DNA reads TGCAGTGCCACGGGGGGCGCTGAAGCTTTCTTT.

The J gene is TRBJ2-5, the V gene TRBV9; TRBD2 aligns across 16 bases. The CDR3 is made up of 17 amino acids. V lost 4 bases, J lost 5 bases, and 8 bases stayed unmatched. Germline V gives CDR1 SGDLS, CDR2 YYNGEE. The CDR3: CASSQGTSGGARETQYF. The DNA of the CDR3 is TGTGCCAGCAGCCAGGGGACTAGCGGGGGGGCCAGGGAGACCCAGTACTTC.

The V call is TRBV2, the J call TRBJ1-4; D uncertain. CDR1 and CDR2 (germline): SNHLY, FYNNEI. The CDR3 is made up of 15 amino acids. The germline V and J ends were trimmed by 5 bases and 4 bases, with 14 bases remaining between them. The CDR3, as DNA: TGTGCCAGCAGTAGCCCGGTGACGTTTAATGAAAAACTGTTTTTT. It specifies CASSSPVTFNEKLFF.

V and J are TRBV11-2 and TRBJ2-7, with D tentatively TRBD1 (6 bases). V dropped 0 bases and J dropped 6 bases, with 12 bases sitting between them. This CDR3 is built from 14 residues. CDR1 SGHAT and CDR2 FQNNGV come from the germline V gene. The CDR3 DNA reads as TGTGCCAGCAGCTTAGATCCAGGGGTGACCGAGCAGTACTTC. It yields the protein CASSLDPGVTEQYF. The full variable domain, its missing parts supplied by reference TRBV11-2 and TRBJ2-7, is EAGVAQSPRYKIIEKRQSVAFWCNPISGHATLYWYQQILGQGPKLLIQFQNNGVVDDSQLPKDRFSAERLKGVDSTLKIQPAKLEDSAVYLCASSLDPGVTEQYFGPGTRLTVT.

V gene TRBV30 combines with J gene TRBJ1-3, with D possibly matching TRBD1 (5 bases). V dropped 0 bases and J dropped 0 bases, with 21 bases sitting between them. This CDR3 contains 19 residues. From germline, CDR1 is GTSNPN and CDR2 SVGIG (reference sequence). The CDR3 loop is CAWSVLRQSNARSGNTIYF. CDR3 coding DNA: TGTGCCTGGAGTGTTTTGAGACAGTCGAACGCCCGCTCTGGAAACACCATATATTTT.

The chain carries TRBV2 and TRBJ2-2; 12 bases are shared with TRBD2. The germline CDR1 and CDR2 sequences are SNHLY and FYNNEI. CDR3 length: 14 amino acids. V lost 4 bases and J lost 7; bases outside the gene matches: 1. CDR3 coding DNA: TGTGCCAGCAGTGCTAGCGGGAGGGTCGGGGAGCTGTTTTTT. Translation: CASSASGRVGELFF.

The chain couples TRBV10-3 to TRBJ2-1, with TRBD1 matching 11 bases. Looked up from germline, CDR1 is ENHRY and CDR2 is SYGVKD. V lost 2 bases, J lost 3 bases, and 3 bases stayed unmatched. The CDR3 extends over 16 amino acids. The CDR3 reads CAISERTGGGYNEQFF. The CDR3 bases are TGTGCCATCAGTGAGCGGACAGGGGGCGGCTACAATGAGCAGTTCTTC.